This TCR beta chain comes out of a study of identifying expanded T cells in peripheral blood. General study findings and limits: About 1.2 clones differed between technical replicates, versus around 15 and 19 over time.

Trimming removed 4 bases from V and 3 bases from J, with 9 bases in between. This CDR3 contains 13 residues. Germline V gene lookup returns CDR1 SNHLY and CDR2 FYNNEI. Comments on this clone: The target antigen is unknown.

This table comes from immunoSEQ multiplex PCR, and its TCRdb copy is limited to in-frame clones, with some not included. This repertoire shows tens of thousands of clones, roughly 88% found once; its top ten account for less than 6%. Specimen: blood. This chain joins TRBV2 and TRBJ1-2, with no clear D. The sequence derives from a person aged 18 to 75 in good health. The CDR3 DNA sequence: TGTGCCAGCAGTGTCAGGTCCTACTATGGCTACACCTTC. This translates into CASSVRSYYGYTF.